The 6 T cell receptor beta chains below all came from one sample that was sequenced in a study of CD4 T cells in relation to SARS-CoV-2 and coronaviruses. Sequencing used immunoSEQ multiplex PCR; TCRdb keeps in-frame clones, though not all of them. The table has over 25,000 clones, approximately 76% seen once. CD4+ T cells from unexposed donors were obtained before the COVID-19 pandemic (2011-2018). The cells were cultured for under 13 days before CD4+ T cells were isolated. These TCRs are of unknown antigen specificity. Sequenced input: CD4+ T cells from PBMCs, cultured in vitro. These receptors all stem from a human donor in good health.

In DNA form, the CDR3 reads TGTGCCAGTAGTATCGGCGGACTAGCGGCTCAAGAGACCCAGTACTTC. Translated: CASSIGGLAAQETQYF. The chain carries TRBV19 and TRBJ2-5, with TRBD2 identical over 10 bases. Germline CDR1 is LNHDA and CDR2 is SQIVND (reference sequence). This CDR3 region has 16 residues. V was pared by 3 bases and J by 2 bases, with 6 bases of the junction left unmatched.

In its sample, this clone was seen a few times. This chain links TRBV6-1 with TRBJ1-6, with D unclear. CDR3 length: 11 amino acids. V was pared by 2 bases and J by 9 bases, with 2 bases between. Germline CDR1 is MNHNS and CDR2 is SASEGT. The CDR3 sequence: CASSELSPLHF. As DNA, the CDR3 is TGTGCCAGCAGTGAACTTTCACCCCTCCACTTT.

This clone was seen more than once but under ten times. The CDR3 here is CASSLGGSSTDTQYF. The CDR3 DNA reads TGTGCCAGCAGCTTAGGAGGTTCCAGCACAGATACGCAGTATTTT. This sequence joins TRBV11-3 and TRBJ2-3; D call uncertain. Germline CDR1 reads SGHNT; CDR2 reads YENEEA. Deletions cut 1 base from V and 0 bases from J, with 8 bases between. The CDR3 sequence is 15 residues long. Full variable domain (remainder filled in from reference TRBV11-3 and TRBJ2-3): EAGVVQSPRYKIIEKKQPVAFWCNPISGHNTLYWYLQNLGQGPELLIRYENEEAVDDSQLPKDRFSAERLKGVDSTLKIQPAELGDSAVYLCASSLGGSSTDTQYFGPGTRLTVL.

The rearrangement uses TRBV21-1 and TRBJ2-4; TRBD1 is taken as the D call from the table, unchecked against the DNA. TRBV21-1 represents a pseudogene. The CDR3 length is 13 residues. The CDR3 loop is CASSKRLQHIQYF. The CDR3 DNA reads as TGTGCCAGCAGCAAAAGGCTACAGCACATTCAGTACTTC.

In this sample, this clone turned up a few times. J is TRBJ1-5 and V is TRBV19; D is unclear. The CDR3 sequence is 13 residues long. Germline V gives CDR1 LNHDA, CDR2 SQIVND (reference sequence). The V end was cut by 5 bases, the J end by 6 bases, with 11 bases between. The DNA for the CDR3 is TGTGCCAGTAGTCCCCAGGTACTTCAGCCCCAGCATTTT. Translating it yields CASSPQVLQPQHF.

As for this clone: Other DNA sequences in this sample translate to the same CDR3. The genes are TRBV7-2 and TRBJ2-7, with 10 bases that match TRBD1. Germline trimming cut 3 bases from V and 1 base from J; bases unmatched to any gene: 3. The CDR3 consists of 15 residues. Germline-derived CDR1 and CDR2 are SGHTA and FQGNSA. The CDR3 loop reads CASSFRQGASYEQYF. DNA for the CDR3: TGTGCCAGCAGCTTCCGACAGGGGGCGTCCTACGAGCAGTACTTC. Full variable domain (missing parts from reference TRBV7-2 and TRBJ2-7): GAGVSQSPSNKVTEKGKDVELRCDPISGHTALYWYRQSLGQGLEFLIYFQGNSAPDKSGLPSDRFSAERTGGSVSTLTIQRTQQEDSAVYLCASSFRQGASYEQYFGPGTRLTVT.